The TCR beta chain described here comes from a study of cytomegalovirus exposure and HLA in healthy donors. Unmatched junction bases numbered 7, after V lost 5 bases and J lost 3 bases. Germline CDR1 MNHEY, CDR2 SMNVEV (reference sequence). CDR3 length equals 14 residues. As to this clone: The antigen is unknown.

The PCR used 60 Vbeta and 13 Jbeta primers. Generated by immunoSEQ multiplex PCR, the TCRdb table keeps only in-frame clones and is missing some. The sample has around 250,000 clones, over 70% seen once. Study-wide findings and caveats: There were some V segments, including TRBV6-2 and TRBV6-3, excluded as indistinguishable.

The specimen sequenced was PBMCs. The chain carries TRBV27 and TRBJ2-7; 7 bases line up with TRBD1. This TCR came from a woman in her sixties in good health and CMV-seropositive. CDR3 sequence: CASSHDRVRYEQYF. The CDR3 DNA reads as TGTGCCAGCAGTCACGACAGGGTCCGCTACGAGCAGTACTTC.